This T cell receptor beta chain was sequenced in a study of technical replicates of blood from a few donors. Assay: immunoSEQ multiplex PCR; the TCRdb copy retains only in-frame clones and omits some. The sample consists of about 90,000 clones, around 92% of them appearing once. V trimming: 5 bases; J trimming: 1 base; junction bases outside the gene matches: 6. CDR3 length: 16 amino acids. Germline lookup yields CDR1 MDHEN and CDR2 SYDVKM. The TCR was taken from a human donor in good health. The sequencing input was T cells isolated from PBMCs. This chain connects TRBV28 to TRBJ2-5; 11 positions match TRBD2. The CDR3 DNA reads TGTGCCAGCAGTCTGGGACTAGCGGTCCTCCAAGAGACCCAGTACTTC. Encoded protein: CASSLGLAVLQETQYF.